This TCR beta chain was sequenced in a study of chemoradiotherapy in HPV16-positive cancers. Study as a whole: Candidate HPV-specific T-cell clones and common TCR motifs came from functional assays in a couple of HPV16-positive patients. Findings and caveats of the study: In HPV16-positive patients, HPV-responsive T-cell expansion tracked better recurrence-free survival. HPV-specific T cells were functionally defined from only two HPV16-positive patients.

With respect to this clone: The target antigen is unknown.

Generated by immunoSEQ multiplex PCR, the TCRdb table keeps only in-frame clones and is missing some. Altogether under 35,000 clones are present, roughly 92% being singletons, with the ten largest covering more than 15%. Repertoires were sampled repeatedly during chemoradiotherapy. The ends were cut back, 2 bases at V and 4 bases at J, with 11 bases in the middle. Germline CDR1 MNHNY, CDR2 SVGAGI (reference sequence). The CDR3 is made up of 14 amino acids. Here the sequenced sample was blood, taken from a patient who underwent chemoradiotherapy. The sequence was obtained from a human donor with HPV-associated anogenital cancer. The rearrangement joins TRBV6-6 to TRBJ1-2; no firm D call. DNA of the CDR3: TGTGCCAGCAGTTACGAGGAACCGCCCTATGGCTACACCTTC. Translating gives CASSYEEPPYGYTF.